Presented here are 10 T cell receptor beta chains from one specimen sequenced in a study of blood T cell repertoires in COVID-19 (dated by TCRdb to 2020 to 2021). The library was built by means of the immunoSEQ multiplex PCR assay. TCRdb took over this immuneACCESS table, retaining in-frame rearrangements with V and J assigned. Such tables are incomplete; in checked studies, under half of the missing clones stem from an unresolved V gene, and the remainder is unexplained. The sample table lists 30,000 or so clones, approximately 88% of them with a count of one. In total, the top ten clones hold about 3.2% of the sample. The specimen was peripheral blood. All receptors come from a human donor in a cohort sampled during active COVID-19.

V is TRBV5-1 and J is TRBJ2-3; D gene unclear. The V gene lost 0 bases and the J gene lost 4 bases, with 21 bases spanning the gap. Germline values: CDR1 SGHRS, CDR2 YFSETQ. The length of the CDR3 is 18 residues. The CDR3 sequence: CASSLADFSRSHPDTQYF. The CDR3 coding sequence is TGCGCCAGCAGCTTGGCCGATTTCTCCCGGAGTCACCCAGATACGCAGTATTTT.

Comment on this clone: One junction end does not reproduce the germline sequence, and a read error may be involved. This rearrangement joins TRBV6-1 to TRBJ2-1; D might be TRBD1 (6 bases). Germline CDR1 is MNHNS and CDR2 is SASEGT. The CDR3 is made up of 16 amino acids. CDR3 nucleotides: TGTGCCAGCAGTGATCGGACAGCCTTCTCCTACAGTGAGCAGTTCTTC. Translating it yields CASSDRTAFSYSEQFF.

V and J are TRBV28 and TRBJ1-6; 7 bases map to TRBD1. The germline CDR1 and CDR2 sequences are MDHEN and SYDVKM. The CDR3 totals 15 residues. With 4 bases clipped from V and 4 bases from J, the junction kept 4 bases outside the gene matches. DNA for the CDR3: TGTGCCAGCAGTTCCGGGACAGCGTATAATTCACCCCTCCACTTT. The encoded protein is CASSSGTAYNSPLHF.

The V call is TRBV6-1, the J call TRBJ1-5, with no clear D. CDR1 is MNHNS and CDR2 is SASEGT in the germline V gene. The V and J ends lost 2 bases and 4 bases respectively, with 12 bases between them. The CDR3 runs to 15 residues. CDR3 bases: TGTGCCAGCAGTGAAAGTGACGGCGGGAATCAGCCCCAGCATTTT. Residues: CASSESDGGNQPQHF.

The chain uses TRBV9 and TRBJ2-7; 7 bases fit TRBD1. This CDR3 has 15 residues. V lost 4 bases and J lost 0; bases outside the gene matches: 7. Germline assignment: CDR1 SGDLS and CDR2 YYNGEE. Written as DNA, the CDR3 is TGTGCCAGCAGCCCCTCGGGACAGAGCTCCTACGAGCAGTACTTC. This sequence encodes CASSPSGQSSYEQYF. Using reference TRBV9 and TRBJ2-7 for the parts outside the CDR3, the full variable domain is DSGVTQTPKHLITATGQRVTLRCSPRSGDLSVYWYQQSLDQGLQFLIQYYNGEERAKGNILERFSAQQFPDLHSELNLSSLELGDSALYFCASSPSGQSSYEQYFGPGTRLTVT.

V gene TRBV28 combines with J gene TRBJ2-7; TRBD1 matches at 12 bases. V lost 6 bases to trimming and J lost 3 bases; unmatched junction nucleotides: 6. The germline V gene encodes CDR1 MDHEN and CDR2 SYDVKM. The CDR3 contains 15 residues. CDR3 sequence reads: CASSRGQGAVYEQYF. The CDR3 nucleotides read TGTGCCAGCAGCCGGGGACAGGGGGCGGTCTACGAGCAGTACTTC.

The V and J genes are TRBV10-3 and TRBJ1-4; D gene uncertain. The germline V gene has CDR1 ENHRY and CDR2 SYGVKD. The ends were cut back, 11 bases at V and 5 bases at J, with 15 bases in the middle. CDR3 length: 13 amino acids. CDR3 residues: CASRREGNEKLFF. The CDR3 DNA reads TGTGCCTCAAGGAGGGAGGGCAATGAAAAACTGTTTTTT.

In the case of this clone: Its ends do not fully match the called genes, so a read error is possible. The gene calls are TRBV6-5 and TRBJ2-3; D might be TRBD2 (5 bases). The CDR3 runs 14 residues. Germline CDR1 MNHEY, CDR2 SVGAGI. CDR3 in amino acids: CAGRLAAAGDTQYF. The CDR3 bases are TGTGCCGGCAGACTGGCAGCGGCGGGCGATACGCAGTATTTT.

With regard to this clone: One end of the junction does not line up with germline, which may come from a read error. The V gene is TRBV7-7, the J gene TRBJ1-5, with unresolved D. This CDR3 spans 13 amino acids. The germline CDR1 and CDR2 sequences are SSHAT and FNYEAQ (reference sequence). CDR3 region: CASSLGYNQPQHF. In DNA, the CDR3 is TGTGCTAGCAGCTTAGGTTACAATCAGCCCCAGCATTTT.

The chain carries TRBV5-5 and TRBJ1-2; the match to TRBD1 covers 7 bases. This CDR3 spans 16 amino acids. Germline V gene data show CDR1 as SGHKS and CDR2 as YYEKEE (reference sequence). The V gene end was trimmed by 4 bases and the J gene end by 5 bases; junction bases not matched to a gene: 14. CDR3 amino acids: CASSRDSYLRGYGYTF. CDR3 sequence (DNA): TGTGCCAGCAGCAGGGACAGCTATCTAAGGGGATATGGCTACACCTTC. Drawing the rest from reference TRBV5-5 and TRBJ1-2, the complete variable domain is DAGVTQSPTHLIKTRGQQVTLRCSPISGHKSVSWYQQVLGQGPQFIFQYYEKEERGRGNFPDRFSARQFPNYSSELNVNALLLGDSALYLCASSRDSYLRGYGYTFGSGTRLTVV.